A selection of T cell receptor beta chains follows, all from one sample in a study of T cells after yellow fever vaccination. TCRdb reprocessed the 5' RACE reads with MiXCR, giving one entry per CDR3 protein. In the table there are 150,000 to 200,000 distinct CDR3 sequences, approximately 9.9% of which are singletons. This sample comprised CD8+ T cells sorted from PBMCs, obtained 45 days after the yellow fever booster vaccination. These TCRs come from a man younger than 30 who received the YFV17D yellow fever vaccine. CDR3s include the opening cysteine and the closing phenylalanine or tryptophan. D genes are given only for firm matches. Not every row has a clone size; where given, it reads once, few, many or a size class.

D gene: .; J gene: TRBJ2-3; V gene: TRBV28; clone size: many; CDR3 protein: CASSPALPSTDTQYF; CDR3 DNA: TGTGCCAGCAGTCCTGCGCTCCCCAGCACAGATACGCAGTATTTT
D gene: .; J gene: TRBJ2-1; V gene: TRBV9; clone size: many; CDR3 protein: CASSVNGHQYEQFF; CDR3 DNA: TGTGCCAGCAGCGTAAACGGGCACCAATATGAGCAGTTCTTC
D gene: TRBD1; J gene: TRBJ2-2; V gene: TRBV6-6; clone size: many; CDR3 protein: CASSYSSWPGQGLDGELFF; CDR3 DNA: TGTGCCAGCAGTTACTCGAGCTGGCCGGGACAGGGGCTTGACGGGGAGCTGTTTTTT
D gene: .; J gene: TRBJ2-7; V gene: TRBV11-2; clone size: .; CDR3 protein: CASSPTDRSYEQYF; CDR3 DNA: TGTGCCAGCAGCCCCACCGACAGATCCTACGAGCAGTACTTC
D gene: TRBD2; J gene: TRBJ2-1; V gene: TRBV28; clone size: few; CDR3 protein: CASRLLAGGSYNEQFF; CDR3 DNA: TGTGCCAGCAGACTGCTAGCGGGGGGATCCTACAATGAGCAGTTCTTC
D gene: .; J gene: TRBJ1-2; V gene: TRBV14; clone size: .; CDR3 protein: CASSQSTVPRYGYTF; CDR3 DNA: TGTGCCAGCAGCCAAAGTACAGTGCCTCGGTATGGCTACACCTTC
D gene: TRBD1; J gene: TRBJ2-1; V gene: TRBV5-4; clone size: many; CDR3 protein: CASTDGQGSYNEQFF; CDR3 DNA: TGTGCCAGCACCGACGGACAGGGCTCCTACAATGAGCAGTTCTTC
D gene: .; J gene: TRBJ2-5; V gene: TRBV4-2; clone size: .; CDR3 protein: CASSQDGRNGETQYF; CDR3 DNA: TGTGCCAGCAGCCAAGATGGGAGGAATGGAGAGACCCAGTACTTC
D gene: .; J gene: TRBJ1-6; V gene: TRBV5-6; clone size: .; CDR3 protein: CASSLTPGGGSPLHF; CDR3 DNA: TGTGCCAGCAGCTTGACCCCCGGCGGCGGATCACCCCTCCACTTT
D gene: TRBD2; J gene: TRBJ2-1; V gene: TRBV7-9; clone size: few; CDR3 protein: CASRDSTSGEPYNEQFF; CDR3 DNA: TGTGCCAGCAGGGACTCGACTAGCGGGGAACCATACAATGAGCAGTTCTTC
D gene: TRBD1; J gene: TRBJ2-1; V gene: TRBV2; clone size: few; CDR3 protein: CASSFRDSDYNEQFF; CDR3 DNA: TGTGCCAGCAGTTTCCGGGACAGCGACTACAATGAGCAGTTCTTC
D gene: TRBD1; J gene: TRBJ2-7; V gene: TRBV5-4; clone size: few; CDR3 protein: CASSGGTGGSEQYF; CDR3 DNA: TGTGCCAGCAGCGGCGGGACAGGGGGGAGCGAGCAGTACTTC
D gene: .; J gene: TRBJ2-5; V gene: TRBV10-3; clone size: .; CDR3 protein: CAISESISQGGVETQYF; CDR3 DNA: TGTGCCATCAGTGAGTCGATTAGCCAGGGCGGGGTCGAGACCCAGTACTTC
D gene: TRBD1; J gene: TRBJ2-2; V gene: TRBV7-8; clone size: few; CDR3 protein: CASSGQDRDPSTNTGELFF; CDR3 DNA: TGTGCCAGCAGCGGCCAGGACAGGGACCCCTCCACGAACACCGGGGAGCTGTTTTTT
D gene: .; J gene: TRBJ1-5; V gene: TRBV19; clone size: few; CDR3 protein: CASSITAGNQPQHF; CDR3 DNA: TGTGCCAGTAGTATTACCGCGGGCAATCAGCCCCAGCATTTT
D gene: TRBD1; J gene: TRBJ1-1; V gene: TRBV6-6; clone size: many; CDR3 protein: CASSANYRGAMNTEAFF; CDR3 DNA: TGTGCCAGCAGTGCGAACTACAGGGGGGCTATGAACACTGAAGCTTTCTTT
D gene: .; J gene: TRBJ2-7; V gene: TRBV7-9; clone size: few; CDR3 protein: CASSLAAGRLGYEQYF; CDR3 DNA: TGTGCCAGCAGCTTAGCGGCTGGCAGGCTTGGGTACGAGCAGTACTTC
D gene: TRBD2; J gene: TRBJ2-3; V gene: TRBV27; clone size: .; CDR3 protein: CASSSPSGGPDTQYF; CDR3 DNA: TGTGCCAGCAGTTCGCCTAGCGGGGGCCCAGATACGCAGTATTTT
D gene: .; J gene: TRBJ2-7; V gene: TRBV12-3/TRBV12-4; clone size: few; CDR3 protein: CASSPVGYEQYF; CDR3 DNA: TGTGCCAGCAGCCCGGTGGGCTACGAGCAGTACTTC
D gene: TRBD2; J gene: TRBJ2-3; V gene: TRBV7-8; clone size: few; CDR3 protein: CASSFSWGLAGNGWDTQYF; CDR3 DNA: TGTGCCAGCAGCTTTTCTTGGGGACTAGCGGGGAACGGTTGGGATACGCAGTATTTT
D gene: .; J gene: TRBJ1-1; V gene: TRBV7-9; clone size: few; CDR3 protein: CASSFGGWNTEAFF; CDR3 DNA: TGTGCCAGCAGCTTTGGGGGTTGGAACACTGAAGCTTTCTTT
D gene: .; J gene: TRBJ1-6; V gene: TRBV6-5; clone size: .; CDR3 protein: CASSHRNPGSSYNSPLHF; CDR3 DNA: TGTGCCAGCAGTCATCGGAACCCCGGGAGCTCCTATAATTCACCCCTCCACTTT
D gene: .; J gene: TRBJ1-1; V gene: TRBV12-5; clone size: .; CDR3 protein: CASGDGNTEAFF; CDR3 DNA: TGTGCTAGTGGAGACGGAAACACTGAAGCTTTCTTT
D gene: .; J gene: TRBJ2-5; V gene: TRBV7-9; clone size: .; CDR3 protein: CASSLINGQQETQYF; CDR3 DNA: TGTGCCAGCAGCTTGATTAACGGACAGCAAGAGACCCAGTACTTC
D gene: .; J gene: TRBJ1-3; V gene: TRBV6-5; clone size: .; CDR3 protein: CASSRSNSGNTIYF; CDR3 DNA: TGTGCCAGCAGCCGTTCCAACTCTGGAAACACCATATATTTT
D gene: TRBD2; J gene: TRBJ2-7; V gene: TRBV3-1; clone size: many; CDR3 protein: CASSSVGGAFYEQYF; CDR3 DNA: TGTGCCAGCAGCAGCGTCGGGGGGGCCTTCTACGAGCAGTACTTC
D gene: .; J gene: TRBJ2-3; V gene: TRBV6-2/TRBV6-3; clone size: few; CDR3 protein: CASNYPELTQYF; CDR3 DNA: TGTGCCAGCAACTACCCCGAGCTTACGCAGTATTTT
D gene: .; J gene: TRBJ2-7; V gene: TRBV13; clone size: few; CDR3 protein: CASSNPQGKKPYEQYF; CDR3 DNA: TGTGCCAGCAGCAACCCGCAGGGAAAAAAGCCCTACGAGCAGTACTTC
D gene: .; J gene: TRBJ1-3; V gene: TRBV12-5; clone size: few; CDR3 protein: CASGFVPGNTIYF; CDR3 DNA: TGTGCTAGTGGTTTCGTTCCGGGAAACACCATATATTTT
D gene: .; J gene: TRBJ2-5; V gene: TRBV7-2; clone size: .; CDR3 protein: CASSLANLPLETQYF; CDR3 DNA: TGTGCCAGCAGCTTAGCGAACCTCCCCTTAGAGACCCAGTACTTC
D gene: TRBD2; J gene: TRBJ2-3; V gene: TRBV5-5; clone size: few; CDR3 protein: CASSFGTSGTTDTQYF; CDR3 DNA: TGTGCCAGCAGCTTCGGGACTAGCGGGACCACAGATACGCAGTATTTT
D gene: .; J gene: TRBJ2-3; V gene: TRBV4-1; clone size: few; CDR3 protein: CASSQGFTDTQYF; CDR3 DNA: TGCGCCAGCAGCCAAGGGTTCACAGATACGCAGTATTTT
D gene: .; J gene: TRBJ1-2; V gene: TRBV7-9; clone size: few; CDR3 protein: CASSLQGTQGTGYTF; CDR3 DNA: TGTGCCAGCAGCTTACAGGGGACGCAAGGGACTGGCTACACCTTC
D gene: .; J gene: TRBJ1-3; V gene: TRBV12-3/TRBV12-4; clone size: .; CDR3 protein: CASSLEGNTIYF; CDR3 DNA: TGTGCCAGCAGTTTAGAAGGAAACACCATATATTTT